The present T cell receptor beta chain was sequenced within a study of radiotherapy plus CTLA-4 blockade in lung cancer. Study background: Objective responses were observed in 15% to 20% of patients, and disease control was achieved by approximately 34%.

Study-wide results and limits: Clones derived from tumor TCRs expanded in blood after radiotherapy plus ipilimumab.

The protocol was immunoSEQ multiplex PCR, while the TCRdb copy is restricted to in-frame clones and leaves out a portion. The sample has approximately 94,000 clones, roughly 85% seen once; the top ten hold roughly a quarter. This CDR3 has 15 residues. In germline, CDR1 is SGHTA, CDR2 FQGNSA. Trimming took 1 base from V and 6 from J; bases not matched to a gene: 7. For this clone: The antigen remains unidentified.

This rearrangement joins TRBV7-2 to TRBJ2-7; 9 bases line up with TRBD2. The sequencing used peripheral blood, collected from a patient treated with radiotherapy plus ipilimumab. This sequence originates from a human donor with non-small cell lung cancer that progressed on radiotherapy plus ipilimumab. CDR3: CASSLVVAGEGEQYF. CDR3 bases: TGTGCCAGCAGCTTAGTGGTAGCGGGAGAAGGCGAGCAGTACTTC.